Listed below are T cell receptor beta chains from one sample, sequenced in a study of blood T cell repertoires in COVID-19. The protocol was immunoSEQ multiplex PCR, while the TCRdb copy is restricted to in-frame clones and leaves out a portion. The sample has some 700,000 clones; about nine tenths are singletons. Specimen: peripheral blood. Receptors were obtained from a woman aged 18-29 years with acute or convalescent COVID-19. CDR3s include the opening cysteine and the closing phenylalanine or tryptophan. Fields, in order: V gene, clone size, J gene, CDR3 protein. Size tells how often a clone was seen (once, few, many) or the class of an expanded clone, and some rows leave it out.

V gene: TRBV9; clone size: once; J gene: TRBJ2-7; CDR3 protein: CASSVGPEAYEQYF
V gene: TRBV19; clone size: NA; J gene: TRBJ1-2; CDR3 protein: CASSSQGRGYGYTF
V gene: TRBV5-6; clone size: NA; J gene: TRBJ2-3; CDR3 protein: CASSLETSGGWSTDTQYF
V gene: TRBV5-5; clone size: NA; J gene: TRBJ1-2; CDR3 protein: CASSSDLDPGVGYTF
V gene: TRBV28; clone size: NA; J gene: TRBJ1-1; CDR3 protein: CASRYQTPPPKGGGPHTEAFF
V gene: TRBV27; clone size: once; J gene: TRBJ2-3; CDR3 protein: CASLRSGGPTYTQYF
V gene: TRBV7-8; clone size: NA; J gene: TRBJ1-2; CDR3 protein: CASSSHSQQGYTF
V gene: TRBV18; clone size: NA; J gene: TRBJ1-3; CDR3 protein: CASSPVRGTGNTIYF
V gene: TRBV25-1; clone size: NA; J gene: TRBJ1-2; CDR3 protein: CASSDYGYTF
V gene: TRBV4-3; clone size: NA; J gene: TRBJ2-6; CDR3 protein: CASSQAGTGGANVLTF
V gene: TRBV4-2; clone size: NA; J gene: TRBJ1-1; CDR3 protein: CASSQPEGQGPPEAFF
V gene: TRBV6-4; clone size: NA; J gene: TRBJ1-2; CDR3 protein: CASSDNSFYGYTF
V gene: TRBV13; clone size: NA; J gene: TRBJ1-1; CDR3 protein: CASSRQWDRGSAAGTEAFF
V gene: TRBV28; clone size: NA; J gene: TRBJ2-2; CDR3 protein: CASRTGGEGTGELFF
V gene: TRBV5-1; clone size: NA; J gene: TRBJ2-1; CDR3 protein: CASSPTGYEQFF
V gene: TRBV6-2/TRBV6-3; clone size: NA; J gene: TRBJ1-2; CDR3 protein: CASSPSLSGGADYGYTF
V gene: TRBV2; clone size: NA; J gene: TRBJ1-1; CDR3 protein: CASSMGQGGTEAFF
V gene: TRBV27; clone size: NA; J gene: TRBJ1-1; CDR3 protein: CASSERAWTEAFF
V gene: TRBV5-1; clone size: NA; J gene: TRBJ2-3; CDR3 protein: CASSLAGDPTTDTQYF
V gene: TRBV15; clone size: NA; J gene: TRBJ1-1; CDR3 protein: CATSSSQGALGYTEAFF
V gene: TRBV4-1; clone size: NA; J gene: TRBJ1-1; CDR3 protein: CASSQGAGTGGMVVNTEAFF
V gene: TRBV6-2/TRBV6-3; clone size: NA; J gene: TRBJ2-2; CDR3 protein: CASSYTRVWAGELFF
V gene: TRBV4-2; clone size: NA; J gene: TRBJ1-2; CDR3 protein: CASSQIERGGYTF
V gene: TRBV19; clone size: NA; J gene: TRBJ1-5; CDR3 protein: CASSIPRGGNQPQHF
V gene: TRBV6-6; clone size: NA; J gene: TRBJ2-5; CDR3 protein: CASSYSMGSGTQYF
V gene: TRBV4-2; clone size: NA; J gene: TRBJ1-2; CDR3 protein: CASSKRGREARGYGYTF
V gene: TRBV9; clone size: NA; J gene: TRBJ2-3; CDR3 protein: CASSVYTDSSTDTQYF
V gene: TRBV6-2/TRBV6-3; clone size: NA; J gene: TRBJ1-1; CDR3 protein: CASSRRRTDTEAFF
V gene: TRBV2; clone size: NA; J gene: TRBJ2-7; CDR3 protein: CASRAGTGGSYEQYF
V gene: TRBV5-1; clone size: once; J gene: TRBJ2-3; CDR3 protein: CASNGQGGTDTQYF
V gene: TRBV14; clone size: NA; J gene: TRBJ2-5; CDR3 protein: CASSQGKTSGQETQYF
V gene: TRBV2; clone size: NA; J gene: TRBJ2-4; CDR3 protein: CASRGGTLAKNIQYF
V gene: TRBV2; clone size: NA; J gene: TRBJ1-1; CDR3 protein: CASSEAFGRMNTEAFF
V gene: TRBV19; clone size: NA; J gene: TRBJ1-1; CDR3 protein: CASSYLDNTEAFF
V gene: TRBV24-1; clone size: NA; J gene: TRBJ1-5; CDR3 protein: CATSGDRDSNQPQHF
V gene: TRBV9; clone size: NA; J gene: TRBJ1-3; CDR3 protein: CASSYTNGQGVNSGNTIYF
V gene: TRBV14; clone size: NA; J gene: TRBJ1-3; CDR3 protein: CASSQGLGRHTIYF
V gene: TRBV13; clone size: NA; J gene: TRBJ1-2; CDR3 protein: CASSLGFGGYHGYTF
V gene: TRBV23-1; clone size: NA; J gene: TRBJ2-2; CDR3 protein: CASSQLGLGNTGELFF
V gene: TRBV6-1; clone size: NA; J gene: TRBJ1-6; CDR3 protein: CASIPTDRGVSPLHF
V gene: TRBV6-5; clone size: once; J gene: TRBJ1-2; CDR3 protein: CASQSAPGQGLGYTF
V gene: TRBV24-1; clone size: NA; J gene: TRBJ2-1; CDR3 protein: CATSDPGSTDEQFF
V gene: TRBV5-1; clone size: NA; J gene: TRBJ2-3; CDR3 protein: CASSLGGGDSDTQYF
V gene: TRBV11-3; clone size: NA; J gene: TRBJ2-1; CDR3 protein: CASSLGAGGEQFF
V gene: TRBV3-1/TRBV3-2; clone size: NA; J gene: TRBJ1-2; CDR3 protein: CASSLPSLYGYTF
V gene: TRBV19; clone size: NA; J gene: TRBJ1-4; CDR3 protein: CASSVGAGNEKLFF
V gene: TRBV10-3; clone size: NA; J gene: TRBJ2-1; CDR3 protein: CAINKGGRAGSYNEQFF
V gene: TRBV23-1; clone size: NA; J gene: TRBJ1-4; CDR3 protein: CASRTKGTGNEKLFF
V gene: TRBV6-5; clone size: few; J gene: TRBJ1-5; CDR3 protein: CASVRDSEHQPQHF
V gene: TRBV30; clone size: few; J gene: TRBJ1-6; CDR3 protein: CAWSELSLQGSPLHF
V gene: TRBV2; clone size: once; J gene: TRBJ2-7; CDR3 protein: CASSELGTGAYEQYF
V gene: TRBV4-2; clone size: NA; J gene: TRBJ2-3; CDR3 protein: CASSQDASGVGYTQYF
V gene: TRBV2; clone size: NA; J gene: TRBJ1-2; CDR3 protein: CASNGQVYGYTF
V gene: TRBV9; clone size: NA; J gene: TRBJ1-2; CDR3 protein: CASSMSGIGHTF
V gene: TRBV4-3; clone size: once; J gene: TRBJ2-5; CDR3 protein: CASSQATGAEETQYF
V gene: TRBV7-8; clone size: NA; J gene: TRBJ1-6; CDR3 protein: CASSPGSYNSPLHF
V gene: TRBV6-5; clone size: NA; J gene: TRBJ1-2; CDR3 protein: CASSYSRQWGYTF
V gene: TRBV18; clone size: NA; J gene: TRBJ1-3; CDR3 protein: CASSPQGAGNTIYF
V gene: TRBV9; clone size: NA; J gene: TRBJ2-7; CDR3 protein: CASSVGVGALYEQYF